The 18 T cell receptor beta chains reported below all come from one sample, sequenced in a study of shared clonotypes between healthy human individuals. Profiled with immunoSEQ multiplex PCR; TCRdb holds only in-frame clones, not every one. The sample has about 700,000 clones; 74% are singletons. Sequencing was performed on memory CD4+ T cells sorted from blood. Subset described: CD45RA-negative fraction. These receptors were taken from a woman aged 25 to 39 in good health.

Comments on this clone: Different DNA sequences within this sample yield the same CDR3. The rearrangement uses TRBV5-1 and TRBJ2-1, with D maybe TRBD1 (5 bases). Trimming shortened V by 4 bases and J by 0 bases, and 11 bases separated the two germline ends. CDR3 size: 15 residues. Per germline, CDR1 SGHRS and CDR2 YFSETQ. The CDR3 loop reads CASSLDSSSYNEQFF. CDR3 bases: TGCGCCAGCAGCCTTGACAGTAGCTCCTACAATGAGCAGTTCTTC.

On this clone: Other DNA variants within this sample encode the same CDR3. The chain couples TRBV5-1 to TRBJ2-5, with 8 nucleotides matching TRBD1. Germline V gene data show CDR1 as SGHRS and CDR2 as YFSETQ. V dropped 0 bases and J dropped 3; count of bases not matched to a gene: 1. The CDR3 contains 14 residues. The CDR3 spells CASSLGTGKETQYF. The CDR3 DNA reads TGCGCCAGCAGCTTGGGGACAGGGAAAGAGACCCAGTACTTC.

This clone was seen more than once but under ten times. The rearrangement links TRBV7-2 to TRBJ1-5; D remains ambiguous. The CDR3 covers 15 residues. Germline V gene data show CDR1 as SGHTA and CDR2 as FQGNSA. V gave up 1 base and J gave up 7 bases, with 14 bases separating them. The CDR3 loop reads CASSLETGLDQPQHF. Here the CDR3 DNA reads TGTGCCAGCAGCTTAGAAACCGGGTTGGACCAGCCCCAGCATTTT.

The rearrangement joins TRBV5-4 to TRBJ2-3; TRBD2 is a possible D gene (6 bases). The germline V and J ends were trimmed by 4 bases and 1 base, with 19 bases remaining between them. Germline-derived CDR1 and CDR2 are SGHNT and YYREEE (reference sequence). The CDR3 consists of 17 residues. The CDR3 coding sequence is TGTGCCAGCAGCCCCCAGTCGGGGGAGTGGGGCACAGATACGCAGTATTTT. Protein: CASSPQSGEWGTDTQYF. Combining the CDR3 with reference TRBV5-4 and TRBJ2-3 gives the whole variable domain ETGVTQSPTHLIKTRGQQVTLRCSSQSGHNTVSWYQQALGQGPQFIFQYYREEENGRGNFPPRFSGLQFPNYSSELNVNALELDDSALYLCASSPQSGEWGTDTQYFGPGTRLTVL.

The chain links TRBV6-4 to TRBJ2-2; D is uncertain. There are 14 residues in the CDR3. The V gene's germline CDR1 is MRHNA and CDR2 SNTAGT. Trimming took off 2 bases at V and 3 bases at J, with 7 bases between the two ends. In DNA form, the CDR3 reads TGTGCCAGCAGTGACGTCTGGGACACCGGGGAGCTGTTTTTT. Translating it yields CASSDVWDTGELFF.

This clone has a single count. This chain connects TRBV27 to TRBJ1-1; 8 bases are shared with TRBD1. This CDR3 contains 15 residues. J gave up 10 bases and V 1 base, and 11 bases lay outside the gene matches. The V gene's germline CDR1 is MNHEY and CDR2 SMNVEV (reference sequence). For the CDR3, the DNA is TGTGCCAGCAGTTTATACGGACAGGGTCTCACGGGAGCTTTCTTT. Residues: CASSLYGQGLTGAFF.

This clone was recorded once. The chain couples TRBV27 to TRBJ2-2; D is uncertain. Germline V CDR1 and CDR2: MNHEY, SMNVEV (reference sequence). Trimming shortened V by 4 bases and J by 2 bases, and 11 bases separated the two germline ends. The CDR3 is 15 residues long. The CDR3, as DNA: TGTGCCAGCAGTTCCTGGTTGAGAAACACCGGGGAGCTGTTTTTT. It yields the protein CASSSWLRNTGELFF.

The chain uses TRBV29-1 and TRBJ2-7, with TRBD2 matching 7 bases. CDR3 length equals 12 residues. Germline trimming cut 4 bases from V and 3 bases from J; bases unmatched to any gene: 3. CDR1 is SQVTM, CDR2 ANQGSEA, per germline. CDR3 amino acids: CSVGDYYYEQYF. In DNA form, the CDR3 reads TGCAGCGTTGGGGACTATTACTACGAGCAGTACTTC.

The V and J genes are TRBV6-5 and TRBJ2-1; D is unclear. CDR1 is MNHEY, CDR2 SVGAGI, per germline. The V and J ends lost 2 bases and 7 bases respectively, with 18 bases between them. The CDR3 consists of 16 residues. This CDR3 reads CASSYTKNWDPNEQFF. The CDR3 DNA is TGTGCCAGCAGTTACACGAAGAACTGGGATCCGAATGAGCAGTTCTTC.

This clone has only a few counts. This sample includes further DNA sequences coding for the same CDR3. The V and J genes are TRBV5-1 and TRBJ2-5; D is possibly TRBD1 (6 bases). V gave up 2 bases and J gave up 5 bases, with 10 bases separating them. The CDR3 runs to 13 residues. Germline V lookup: CDR1 SGHRS, CDR2 YFSETQ. The CDR3 nucleotides are TGCGCCAGCAGCTTTGGGCAGGGGGAGACCCAGTACTTC. Amino acid sequence: CASSFGQGETQYF.

The chain combines TRBV6-5 with TRBJ1-5; D might be TRBD1 (5 bases). Deletions cut 5 bases from V and 0 bases from J, with 8 bases between. CDR1 and CDR2 from the germline V gene are MNHEY and SVGAGI. This CDR3 region has 14 residues. CDR3 bases: TGTGCCAGCAGTGACAGAGATAGCAATCAGCCCCAGCATTTT. Residues: CASSDRDSNQPQHF.

This rearrangement joins TRBV11-2 to TRBJ2-7; 9 positions agree with TRBD2. Germline V gene data show CDR1 as SGHAT and CDR2 as FQNNGV. The CDR3 covers 18 residues. J lost 2 bases, V lost 1 base, and 12 bases had no gene match. The CDR3 DNA reads TGTGCCAGCAGCTTAGCGGGTGGTCTAGCGGGAATAGCCTACGAGCAGTACTTC. Translating it yields CASSLAGGLAGIAYEQYF.

The rearrangement joins TRBV29-1 to TRBJ2-5, with D possibly TRBD2 on 6 matching bases. V lost 4 bases and J lost 0, with 18 bases in between. The CDR3 sequence is 16 residues long. Germline V CDR1 and CDR2: SQVTM, ANQGSEA. This chain's CDR3 is CSVVGWGSGDQETQYF. The CDR3, as DNA: TGCAGCGTTGTGGGGTGGGGTAGCGGAGACCAAGAGACCCAGTACTTC.

On this clone: Other nucleotide sequences from this sample produce the same CDR3. This sequence joins TRBV5-1 and TRBJ2-3, with D perhaps TRBD2 (5 bases). Per germline, CDR1 SGHRS and CDR2 YFSETQ. The CDR3 is 14 residues long. V lost 0 bases, J lost 1 base, and 6 bases lay in between. The CDR3 protein is CASSLGTGTDTQYF. The CDR3, as DNA: TGCGCCAGCAGCTTGGGGACTGGCACAGATACGCAGTATTTT.

This clone has only one observation. With a much larger clone just one base away, this may be a read error. The same CDR3 can be traced to other DNA sequences in this sample. The chain employs TRBV30 and TRBJ2-3, with a tentative D call TRBD2 (6 bases). The CDR3 is 13 residues long. The germline V gene has CDR1 GTSNPN and CDR2 SVGIG (reference sequence). DNA of the CDR3: TGTGCCTGGATGTACGGGAGCACAGATACGCAGTACTTT. Its translation: CAWMYGSTDTQYF.

The genes are TRBV19 and TRBJ2-1; no firm D call. Between the trimmed V and J ends, which lost 5 bases and 0 bases, there was a span of 11 bases. There are 15 residues in the CDR3. Germline lookup yields CDR1 LNHDA and CDR2 SQIVND (reference sequence). The CDR3 region has the DNA TGTGCCAGTAGTGCGGACGGCCGCTCCTACAATGAGCAGTTCTTC. It yields the protein CASSADGRSYNEQFF.

V is TRBV25-1 and J is TRBJ2-7; maybe TRBD2 (6 bases). Trimming shortened V by 4 bases and J by 5 bases, and 9 bases separated the two germline ends. Per germline, CDR1 MGHDK and CDR2 SYGVNS. This CDR3 is built from 12 residues. CDR3 sequence (DNA): TGTGCCAGCAGTGCAACTAGCAACGAGCAGTACTTC. This encodes CASSATSNEQYF.

In its sample, this clone was seen many times. The gene calls are TRBV7-2 and TRBJ2-5, with a tentative D call TRBD1 (5 bases). This CDR3 has 15 amino acids. Per germline, CDR1 SGHTA and CDR2 FQGNSA. V dropped 5 bases and J dropped 0 bases, with 13 bases sitting between them. Here the CDR3 reads CASSPARTNQETQYF. Written as DNA, the CDR3 is TGTGCCAGCAGCCCCGCTAGGACAAACCAAGAGACCCAGTACTTC.